The TCR beta chain under discussion was sequenced for a study of T cell responses to AZD1222 COVID-19 vaccine. Only in-frame clones appear in the TCRdb table, and some are missing; sequencing was by immunoSEQ multiplex PCR. The table includes 100,000 or so clones, 70% to 90% detected once. Study results and limitations: Spike was spanned by vaccine-associated CD4 TCRs, with dominance at 160-218 and 743-854. Unmutated variant regions reportedly attract nearly half of all spike-specific TCRs. Seropositive status at baseline applied to only a handful of AZD1222 recipients.

This clone was seen just once. Its antigen remains unidentified. Timing groups of about 4 and about 12 weeks for second doses were pooled. Sequenced here: peripheral blood, sampled 28 days after the second AZD1222 dose. The TCR comes from an adult who received the AZD1222 COVID-19 vaccine.

The DNA for the CDR3 is TGTGCCAGCAGTGAAGCCCTTGGAAGGGGGCAATCTTCCAAAAACATTCAGTACTTC. The encoded protein is CASSEALGRGQSSKNIQYF. The chain recombines TRBV6-1 with TRBJ2-4; 7 nucleotides agree with TRBD1. V was clipped by 0 bases and J by 2 bases; unmatched bases: 13. The CDR3 is 19 residues long. The germline CDR1 and CDR2 sequences are MNHNS and SASEGT.